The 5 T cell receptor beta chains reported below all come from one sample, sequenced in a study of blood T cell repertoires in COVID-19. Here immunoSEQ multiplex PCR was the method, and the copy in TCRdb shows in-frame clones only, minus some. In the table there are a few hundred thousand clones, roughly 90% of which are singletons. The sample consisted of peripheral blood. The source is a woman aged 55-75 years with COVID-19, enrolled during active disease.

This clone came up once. CDR3 sequence reads: CASSLSAQTYNEQFF. CDR3 DNA sequence: TGTGCCAGCAGTTTATCGGCACAGACCTACAATGAGCAGTTCTTC. This chain uses TRBV27 with TRBJ2-1, with no clear D. The CDR3 consists of 15 residues. Looked up from germline, CDR1 is MNHEY and CDR2 is SMNVEV (reference sequence). V was shortened by 0 bases and J by 2 bases, with 8 bases between the two germline ends.

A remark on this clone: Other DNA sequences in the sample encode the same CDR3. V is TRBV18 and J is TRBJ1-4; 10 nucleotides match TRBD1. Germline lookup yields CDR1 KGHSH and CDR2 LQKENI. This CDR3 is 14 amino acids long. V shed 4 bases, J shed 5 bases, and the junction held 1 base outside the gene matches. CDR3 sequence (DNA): TGTGCCAGCTCACGGGGACAGGGGAATGAAAAACTGTTTTTT. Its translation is CASSRGQGNEKLFF. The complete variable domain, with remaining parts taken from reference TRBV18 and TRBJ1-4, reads NAGVMQNPRHLVRRRGQEARLRCSPMKGHSHVYWYRQLPEEGLKFMVYLQKENIIDESGMPKERFSAEFPKEGPSILRIQQVVRGDSAAYFCASSRGQGNEKLFFGSGTQLSVL.

CDR3 in amino acids: CASSMQGAYGYTF. CDR3 nucleotides: TGTGCCAGTAGTATGCAGGGGGCCTATGGCTACACCTTC. The chain has TRBV19 and TRBJ1-2, with 8 nucleotides matching TRBD1. This CDR3 has 13 residues. V lost 3 bases, J lost 4 bases, and 1 base stayed unmatched. Looked up from germline, CDR1 is LNHDA and CDR2 is SQIVND (reference sequence). The full variable domain, in which reference TRBV19 and TRBJ1-2 provide the parts outside the CDR3, is DGGITQSPKYLFRKEGQNVTLSCEQNLNHDAMYWYRQDPGQGLRLIYYSQIVNDFQKGDIAEGYSVSREKKESFPLTVTSAQKNPTAFYLCASSMQGAYGYTFGSGTRLTVV.

The DNA for the CDR3 is TGTGCCAGCTCAAACAGGGGCAACACTGAAGCTTTCTTT. Amino acids: CASSNRGNTEAFF. V is TRBV18 and J is TRBJ1-1; 7 positions match TRBD1. The germline CDR1 and CDR2 sequences are KGHSH and LQKENI. The CDR3 sequence is 13 residues long. With 5 bases clipped from V and 2 bases from J, the junction kept 2 bases outside the gene matches.

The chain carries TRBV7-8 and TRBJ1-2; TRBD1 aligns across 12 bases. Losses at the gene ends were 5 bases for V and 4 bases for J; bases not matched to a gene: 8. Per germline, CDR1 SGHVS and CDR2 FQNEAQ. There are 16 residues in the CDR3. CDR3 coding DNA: TGTGCCAGCAGCCCTCTCGGGACAGGGGGCAGCTATGGCTACACCTTC. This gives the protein CASSPLGTGGSYGYTF. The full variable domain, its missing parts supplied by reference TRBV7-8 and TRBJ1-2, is GAGVSQSPRYKVAKRGQDVALRCDPISGHVSLFWYQQALGQGPEFLTYFQNEAQLDKSGLPSDRFFAERPEGSVSTLKIQRTQQEDSAVYLCASSPLGTGGSYGYTFGSGTRLTVV.